This TCR beta chain was sequenced in a study of kidney transplant recipient with SARS-CoV-2 infection (dated by TCRdb to about 2021). The time point label here, explained by the study, means: pre-pandemic baseline sample and day 111 after first positive SARS-CoV-2 test. Sequencing relied on an Illumina MiSeq. The peripheral T cell repertoire was profiled for human TCRbeta genes. From the authors' description of their analysis: Beta-binomial modelling was applied to test for differential clonotype abundance so that variability over time was accounted for. Clonotypes that had expanded were screened against the ImmuneCODE reference database of SARS-CoV-2-associated TCRs and mapped onto regions of the viral genome. Additional analyses of the repertoire looked at TRBV gene usage, CDR3 length, CDR3 amino acid overlap between time points, clonotype abundance distributions and Jaccard similarity. TCRdb reprocessing: public reads trimmed at Q25 with fastp, clones called with MiXCR, in-frame beta chains kept. CDR3 protein duplicates are merged, each entry listing the most common genes and DNA. The V and J calls shown here were made by TCRdb, not taken from the authors' results. In this sample the table shows 200,000 to 250,000 distinct CDR3 sequences, 29% of which occur a single time. The biggest ten clones account for nearly 7.5% of the sample.

There are many counts of this clonotype. Its specific antigen is unknown. Nothing much larger sits one base from this clone, and base qualities are not available. The CDR3 holds 11 amino acids from the cysteine to the phenylalanine. The CDR3 DNA has 33 bases and is translated from base 1. Trimming at the junction amounts to 9 bases on V and 2 bases on J, and the germline ends lie 5 bases apart. The V gene is TRBV12-3 or TRBV12-4 and the J gene is TRBJ1-3; matching of 5 bases hints at TRBD1 as the D gene. The clonotype originates from a male patient between 25 and 39 years old who had COVID-19 and was a kidney transplant recipient. Because of the transplant, the T cells may be the graft donor's rather than the patient's own. The specimen comprised a blood sample, sampled at baseline and on roughly day 110 from a kidney transplant recipient. The sequenced DNA: TGTGCCAGGGGGGCTGGAAACACCATATATTTT. This translates into CARGAGNTIYF.